This T cell receptor (beta chain) emerged from a study of T cells in Graves' hyperthyroidism and ophthalmopathy. Ophthalmopathy cases met thresholds of Clinical Activity Score at least 3, NOSPECS grade at least 4 and duration under 3 months. Patients were excluded because of uncontrolled infection, other autoimmune disease, pregnancy or lactation. RNA transcripts were the template for amplifying TCR beta CDR3 regions. RT-PCR in the first round (using the HTBI primer set) targeted the TCR CDR3. A single record per CDR3 protein comes from TCRdb applying MiXCR to the multiplex PCR reads. Of around 570,000 distinct CDR3 sequences listed, 15% to 20% are singletons. Whole-study results and caveats: Most expanded thyroid clonotypes above 0.001 also appeared in blood. The model identified upcoming ophthalmopathy a median about 7.1 months ahead of onset.

About this clonotype itself: The antigen remains undetermined.

The specimen was blood. The TCR was taken from a man aged 40-49 years with Graves' ophthalmopathy.

This CDR3 is CASSSSSGRTDTQYF. In DNA form, the CDR3 reads TGTGCCAGCAGCTCATCTAGCGGCCGCACAGATACGCAGTATTTT. The chain couples TRBV11-1 to TRBJ2-3; 7 nucleotides align to TRBD2. The CDR3 covers 15 residues. CDR1 is SGHAT, CDR2 FQDESV, per germline (reference sequence). The trim removed 4 bases at V and 1 base at J, leaving 5 bases unmatched.